This T cell receptor beta chain was obtained from a study of control samples from healthy donors and cancer patients. The ends were cut back, 4 bases at V and 6 bases at J, with 13 bases in the middle. This CDR3 comprises 13 residues. Germline V gene sequence: CDR1 SGHTA, CDR2 FQGNSA. TCRdb keeps only in-frame clones here, not all; method: immunoSEQ multiplex PCR. The sample holds 95,000 to 100,000 clones, more than 85% seen once. This rearrangement joins TRBV7-2 to TRBJ2-7; a weak D match, TRBD1 (6 bases). The sequenced sample consisted of blood. The TCR was taken from a man younger than 40 in good health. CDR3 DNA: TGTGCCAGCAGCTCGTCACGAGGGGGCGAGCAGTACTTC. As protein: CASSSSRGGEQYF.